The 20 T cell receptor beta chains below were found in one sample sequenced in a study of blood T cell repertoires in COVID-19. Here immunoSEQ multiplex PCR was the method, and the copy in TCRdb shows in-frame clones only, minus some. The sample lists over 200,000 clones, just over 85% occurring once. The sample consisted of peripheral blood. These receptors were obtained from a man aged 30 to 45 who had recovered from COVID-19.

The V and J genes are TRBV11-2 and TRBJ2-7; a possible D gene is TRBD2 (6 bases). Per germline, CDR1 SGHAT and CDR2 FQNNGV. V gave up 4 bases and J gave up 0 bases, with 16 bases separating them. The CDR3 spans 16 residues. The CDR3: CASSSRGGTDSYEQYF. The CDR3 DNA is TGTGCCAGCAGCTCTAGGGGCGGGACGGACTCCTACGAGCAGTACTTC.

The CDR3 here is CASTSMTGGADFYGYTF. CDR3 coding DNA: TGTGCCAGCACCAGTATGACAGGGGGAGCCGATTTCTATGGCTACACCTTC. The J gene is TRBJ1-2, the V gene TRBV11-2; 9 nucleotides agree with TRBD1. Germline loops: CDR1 SGHAT, CDR2 FQNNGV. The CDR3 has 17 amino acids. The V gene end was trimmed by 7 bases and the J gene end by 4 bases; junction bases not matched to a gene: 16.

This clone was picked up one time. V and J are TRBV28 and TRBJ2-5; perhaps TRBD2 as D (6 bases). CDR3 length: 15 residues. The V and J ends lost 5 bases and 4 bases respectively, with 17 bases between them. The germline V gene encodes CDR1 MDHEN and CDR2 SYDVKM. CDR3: CASSVSGTGGETQYF. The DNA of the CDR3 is TGTGCCAGCAGTGTGTCCGGGACTGGGGGAGAGACCCAGTACTTC.

DNA of the CDR3: TGTGCCAGCAGAAGACTAGCGGGGGGAAAAGAGACCCAGTACTTC. Translated, it gives CASRRLAGGKETQYF. The gene calls are TRBV2 and TRBJ2-5; TRBD2 aligns across 13 bases. V lost 6 bases and J lost 3; bases outside the gene matches: 4. This CDR3 is built from 15 residues. In germline, CDR1 is SNHLY, CDR2 FYNNEI.

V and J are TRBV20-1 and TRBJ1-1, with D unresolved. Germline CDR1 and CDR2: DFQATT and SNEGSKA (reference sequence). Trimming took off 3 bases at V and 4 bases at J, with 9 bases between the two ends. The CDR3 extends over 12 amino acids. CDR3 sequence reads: CSASGGPTEAFF. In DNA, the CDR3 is TGCAGTGCTAGTGGCGGGCCCACTGAAGCTTTCTTT.

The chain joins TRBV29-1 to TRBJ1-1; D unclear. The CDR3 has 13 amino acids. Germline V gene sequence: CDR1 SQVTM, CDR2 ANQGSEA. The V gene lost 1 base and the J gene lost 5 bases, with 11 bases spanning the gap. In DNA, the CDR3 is TGCAGCGTTGAAGGTCAGCGGCAAACTGAAGCTTTCTTT. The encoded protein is CSVEGQRQTEAFF. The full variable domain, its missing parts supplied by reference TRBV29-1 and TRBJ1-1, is SAVISQKPSRDICQRGTSLTIQCQVDSQVTMMFWYRQQPGQSLTLIATANQGSEATYESGFVIDKFPISRPNLTFSTLTVSNMSPEDSSIYLCSVEGQRQTEAFFGQGTRLTVV.

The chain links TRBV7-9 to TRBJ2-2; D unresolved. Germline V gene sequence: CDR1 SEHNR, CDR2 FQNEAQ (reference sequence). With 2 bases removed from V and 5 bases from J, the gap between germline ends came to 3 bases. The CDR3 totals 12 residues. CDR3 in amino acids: CASSLSTGELFF. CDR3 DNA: TGTGCCAGCAGCTTATCAACCGGGGAGCTGTTTTTT.

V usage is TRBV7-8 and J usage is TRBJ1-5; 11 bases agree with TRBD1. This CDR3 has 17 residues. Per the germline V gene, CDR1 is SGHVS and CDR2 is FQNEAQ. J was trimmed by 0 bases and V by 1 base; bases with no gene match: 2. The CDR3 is CASSLVGTGGSNQPQHF. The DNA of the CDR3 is TGTGCCAGCAGCTTAGTAGGGACAGGGGGTAGCAATCAGCCCCAGCATTTT.

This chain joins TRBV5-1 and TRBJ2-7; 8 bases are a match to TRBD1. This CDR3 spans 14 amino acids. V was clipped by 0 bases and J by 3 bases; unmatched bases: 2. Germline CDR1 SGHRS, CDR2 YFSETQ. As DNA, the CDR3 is TGCGCCAGCAGCTTGGATGGACAGGGCTACGAGCAGTACTTC. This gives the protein CASSLDGQGYEQYF. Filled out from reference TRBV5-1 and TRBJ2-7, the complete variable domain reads KAGVTQTPRYLIKTRGQQVTLSCSPISGHRSVSWYQQTPGQGLQFLFEYFSETQRNKGNFPGRFSGRQFSNSRSEMNVSTLELGDSALYLCASSLDGQGYEQYFGPGTRLTVT.

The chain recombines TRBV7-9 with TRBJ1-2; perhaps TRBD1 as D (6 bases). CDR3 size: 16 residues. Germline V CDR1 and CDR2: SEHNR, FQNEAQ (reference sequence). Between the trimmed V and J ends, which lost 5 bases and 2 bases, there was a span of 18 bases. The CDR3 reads CASSPARATGNYGYTF. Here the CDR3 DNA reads TGTGCCAGCAGCCCGGCGCGAGCCACAGGGAACTATGGCTACACCTTC.

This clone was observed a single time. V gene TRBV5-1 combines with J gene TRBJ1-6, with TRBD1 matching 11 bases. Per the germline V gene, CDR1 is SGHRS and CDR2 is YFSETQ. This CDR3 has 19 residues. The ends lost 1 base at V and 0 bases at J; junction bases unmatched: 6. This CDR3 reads CASSLFGTGGVSYNSPLHF. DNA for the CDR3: TGCGCCAGCAGCTTGTTTGGGACAGGGGGAGTCTCCTATAATTCACCCCTCCACTTT.

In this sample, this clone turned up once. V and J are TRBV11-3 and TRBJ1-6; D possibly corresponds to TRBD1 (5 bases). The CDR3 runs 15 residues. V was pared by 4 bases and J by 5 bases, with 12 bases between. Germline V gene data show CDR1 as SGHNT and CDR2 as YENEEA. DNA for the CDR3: TGTGCCAGCAGCTCAGGGTGGGGAAATAATTCACCCCTCCACTTT. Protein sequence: CASSSGWGNNSPLHF.

CDR3 sequence (DNA): TGTGCCAGTAGTATTAGGGGCGGGGGGCAAATGGAGACCCAGTACTTC. It codes for CASSIRGGGQMETQYF. The chain couples TRBV19 to TRBJ2-5; 8 positions match TRBD2. The length of the CDR3 is 16 residues. CDR1 and CDR2 (germline): LNHDA, SQIVND (reference sequence). V lost 3 bases, J lost 5 bases, and 11 bases stayed unmatched.

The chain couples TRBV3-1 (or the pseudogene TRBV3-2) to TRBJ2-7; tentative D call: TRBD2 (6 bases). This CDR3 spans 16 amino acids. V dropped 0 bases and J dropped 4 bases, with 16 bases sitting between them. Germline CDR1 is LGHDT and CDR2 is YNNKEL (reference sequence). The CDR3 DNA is TGTGCCAGCAGCCAAGATGGAGGGACGAGTGTATACGAGCAGTACTTC. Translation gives CASSQDGGTSVYEQYF.

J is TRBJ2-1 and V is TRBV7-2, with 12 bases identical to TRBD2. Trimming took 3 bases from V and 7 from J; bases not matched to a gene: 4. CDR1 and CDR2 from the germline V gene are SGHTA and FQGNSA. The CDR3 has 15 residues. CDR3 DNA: TGTGCCAGCAGCTTTCTAGCGGGGGGGTTAAATGAGCAGTTCTTC. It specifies CASSFLAGGLNEQFF.

CDR3 loop: CASSLYPAAYEQYF. For the CDR3, the DNA is TGTGCCAGCAGCTTGTATCCGGCGGCCTACGAGCAGTACTTC. J is TRBJ2-7 and V is TRBV5-5; D uncertain. V was trimmed by 1 base and J by 2 bases, leaving 10 bases between them. Germline V lookup: CDR1 SGHKS, CDR2 YYEKEE (reference sequence). The CDR3 has 14 amino acids. The full variable domain, completed using reference TRBV5-5 and TRBJ2-7, is DAGVTQSPTHLIKTRGQQVTLRCSPISGHKSVSWYQQVLGQGPQFIFQYYEKEERGRGNFPDRFSARQFPNYSSELNVNALLLGDSALYLCASSLYPAAYEQYFGPGTRLTVT.

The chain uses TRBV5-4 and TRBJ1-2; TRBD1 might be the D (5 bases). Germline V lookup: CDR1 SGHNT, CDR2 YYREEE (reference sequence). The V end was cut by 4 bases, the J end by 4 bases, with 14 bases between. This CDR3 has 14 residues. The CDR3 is CASSADSGFYGYTF. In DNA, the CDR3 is TGTGCCAGCAGCGCCGACAGCGGGTTCTATGGCTACACCTTC.

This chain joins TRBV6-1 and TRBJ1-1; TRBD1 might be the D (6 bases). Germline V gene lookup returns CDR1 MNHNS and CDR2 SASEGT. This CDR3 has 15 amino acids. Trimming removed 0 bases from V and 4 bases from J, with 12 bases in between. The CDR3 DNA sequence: TGTGCCAGCAGTGAAGCCAGGGGAATCATCACTGAAGCTTTCTTT. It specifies CASSEARGIITEAFF.

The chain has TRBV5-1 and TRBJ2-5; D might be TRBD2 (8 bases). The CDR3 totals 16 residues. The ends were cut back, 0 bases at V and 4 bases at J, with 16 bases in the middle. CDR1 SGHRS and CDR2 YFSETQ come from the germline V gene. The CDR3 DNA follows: TGCGCCAGCAGCTTGGGACAGGGACTAGTAATAGAGACCCAGTACTTC. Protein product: CASSLGQGLVIETQYF.

The CDR3 sequence: CASRETALPLEAFF. The DNA of the CDR3 is TGTGCCAGCAGGGAAACAGCTCTTCCCCTTGAAGCTTTCTTT. This chain uses TRBV27 with TRBJ1-1; no firm D call. CDR3 length equals 14 residues. Trimming left V 6 bases short and J 7 bases short, with 18 bases between. Germline V gene sequence: CDR1 MNHEY, CDR2 SMNVEV (reference sequence).